One and the same sample provided the 8 T cell receptor beta chains below, sequenced in a study of blood T cell repertoires in COVID-19. The data were produced by immunoSEQ multiplex PCR, yet TCRdb's version contains in-frame clones alone and is incomplete. The table has about 300,000 clones, 87% seen once; the top ten hold approximately 2.2%. Sequenced: peripheral blood. The receptors stem from a man aged 18 to 29 with active or convalescent COVID-19.

This clone has ten or more counts. The genes are TRBV7-9 and TRBJ2-1, with D tentatively TRBD2 (5 bases). Germline-derived CDR1 and CDR2 are SEHNR and FQNEAQ (reference sequence). This CDR3 region has 17 residues. Trimming cost V 5 bases and J 2 bases, with 19 bases left between them. This CDR3 is CASSPPAAGTTYNEQFF. The DNA for the CDR3 is TGTGCCAGCAGCCCCCCGGCTGCGGGCACTACCTACAATGAGCAGTTCTTC.

This chain connects TRBV7-6 to TRBJ2-7; TRBD2 aligns across 7 bases. V shed 3 bases and J 4 bases; nucleotides not matched to a gene: 9. The V gene's germline CDR1 is SGHVS and CDR2 FNYEAQ. CDR3 length: 15 residues. CDR3 protein: CASSFGGSGEYEQYF. The CDR3 nucleotides are TGTGCCAGCAGCTTCGGCGGGAGCGGGGAATACGAGCAGTACTTC.

The chain employs TRBV4-3 and TRBJ1-1, with D perhaps matching TRBD1 (6 bases). V was trimmed by 3 bases and J by 0 bases, leaving 17 bases between them. The germline gives CDR1 LGHNA, CDR2 YSLEER. CDR3 length: 17 amino acids. Written as DNA, the CDR3 is TGCGCCAGCAGCCAGAAAAGACAGGTCTATCTGAACACTGAAGCTTTCTTT. This sequence encodes CASSQKRQVYLNTEAFF.

V usage is TRBV21-1 and J usage is TRBJ1-6; whether TRBD1, the table's D call, matches the DNA was not checked. TRBV21-1 has pseudogene status. The CDR3 is made up of 13 amino acids. The CDR3, as DNA: TGTGCCAGCACCAGACAGTTTCGATCACCCCTCCACTTT. It codes for CASTRQFRSPLHF.

The chain employs TRBV18 and TRBJ2-7; D gene ambiguous. Trimming shortened V by 3 bases and J by 6 bases, and 9 bases separated the two germline ends. The CDR3 is 12 residues long. The germline CDR1 and CDR2 sequences are KGHSH and LQKENI. The CDR3 protein is CASSPGRSEQYF. The CDR3 DNA reads TGTGCCAGCTCACCGGGCAGGTCCGAGCAGTACTTC.

This clone was recorded once. CDR3 in DNA: TGCGCCAGCAGCCAGCCCCCTAGCGGCACCTACGAGCAGTACTTC. Translation: CASSQPPSGTYEQYF. The J gene is TRBJ2-7, the V gene TRBV4-1, with TRBD2 identical over 7 bases. This CDR3 comprises 15 residues. Germline V CDR1 and CDR2: MGHRA, YSYEKL. V was pared by 3 bases and J by 2 bases, with 7 bases of the junction left unmatched.

The chain couples TRBV7-2 to TRBJ1-1; D is ambiguous. Germline lookup yields CDR1 SGHTA and CDR2 FQGNSA. Trimming removed 1 base from V and 1 base from J, with 16 bases in between. The CDR3 totals 17 residues. The CDR3 loop reads CASSLDQFYSKNTEAFF. In nucleotides, the CDR3 is TGTGCCAGCAGCTTAGATCAGTTTTACAGTAAGAACACTGAAGCTTTCTTT.

The chain links TRBV10-2 to TRBJ1-6, with 8 bases that match TRBD1. This CDR3 comprises 14 residues. V dropped 5 bases and J dropped 7; count of bases not matched to a gene: 4. Germline values: CDR1 WSHSY, CDR2 SAAADI. Here the CDR3 reads CASSLTGVNSPLHF. In nucleotides, the CDR3 is TGCGCCAGCAGTCTGACAGGGGTCAATTCACCCCTCCACTTT.